Listed here are 10 T cell receptor beta chains from one sample, sequenced in a study of blood T cell repertoires in COVID-19. Clones were read by immunoSEQ multiplex PCR, and TCRdb kept only the in-frame ones, dropping some. The table has about 220,000 clones, 80% seen once. Sequencing used peripheral blood. The source of these receptors is a human donor in a cohort sampled during active COVID-19.

This clone was seen only once. The V call is TRBV2, the J call TRBJ2-3, with TRBD1 matching 7 bases. This CDR3 spans 12 amino acids. V lost 9 bases to trimming and J lost 1 base; unmatched junction nucleotides: 1. CDR1 SNHLY and CDR2 FYNNEI come from the germline V gene. The chain's CDR3 is CARGTGTDTQYF. The CDR3 region has the DNA TGTGCCAGAGGGACAGGCACAGATACGCAGTATTTT.

This clone was detected many times. This chain joins TRBV28 and TRBJ1-1; D is uncertain. Germline V lookup: CDR1 MDHEN, CDR2 SYDVKM. V was cut by 3 bases and J by 0 bases, with 8 bases left in between. The length of the CDR3 is 14 residues. In DNA, the CDR3 is TGTGCCAGCAGTTTCCAGAATCTGAACACTGAAGCTTTCTTT. It codes for CASSFQNLNTEAFF.

The chain uses TRBV5-6 and TRBJ1-2; the match to TRBD1 covers 12 bases. Germline V gives CDR1 SGHDT, CDR2 YYEEEE. Unmatched junction bases numbered 10, after V lost 6 bases and J lost 4 bases. This CDR3 has 16 amino acids. The chain's CDR3 is CASIPGQGALVYGYTF. The CDR3 bases are TGTGCCAGCATCCCGGGACAGGGGGCGTTAGTCTATGGCTACACCTTC.

V gene TRBV5-4 combines with J gene TRBJ1-6, with D hard to call. Trimming cost V 4 bases and J 7 bases, with 6 bases left between them. Germline values: CDR1 SGHNT, CDR2 YYREEE (reference sequence). The CDR3 has 12 residues. CDR3 residues: CASSEGNSPLHF. CDR3 nucleotide sequence: TGTGCCAGCAGCGAGGGAAATTCACCCCTCCACTTT. The full variable domain, with the rest looked up from reference TRBV5-4 and TRBJ1-6, is ETGVTQSPTHLIKTRGQQVTLRCSSQSGHNTVSWYQQALGQGPQFIFQYYREEENGRGNFPPRFSGLQFPNYSSELNVNALELDDSALYLCASSEGNSPLHFGNGTRLTVT.

This chain uses TRBV29-1 with TRBJ2-1; D is perhaps TRBD2 (6 bases). CDR1 and CDR2 from the germline V gene are SQVTM and ANQGSEA. The CDR3 runs 14 residues. V lost 7 bases and J 1 base, leaving 14 bases between the germline ends. CDR3 DNA: TGCAGCGCCCAGGATCTAGCGTCCTACAATGAGCAGTTCTTC. Translating it yields CSAQDLASYNEQFF.

A note on this clone: Sequence at one end of the junction differs from germline and may be a read error. The J gene is TRBJ2-7, the V gene TRBV7-9, with D possibly TRBD1 on 6 matching bases. In germline, CDR1 is SEHNR, CDR2 FQNEAQ (reference sequence). This CDR3 region has 13 residues. The CDR3 protein is CVSSHRDHYEQYF. The DNA for the CDR3 is TGTGTCAGCAGCCACAGGGATCACTACGAGCAGTACTTC.

The genes are TRBV6-5 and TRBJ1-2; D possibly corresponds to TRBD1 (6 bases). Germline-derived CDR1 and CDR2 are MNHEY and SVGAGI. The V gene lost 5 bases and the J gene lost 4 bases, with 14 bases spanning the gap. The CDR3 has 14 residues. The chain's CDR3 is CASSRRGGLYGYTF. In DNA form, the CDR3 reads TGTGCCAGCAGTAGGAGGGGGGGCCTCTATGGCTACACCTTC.

This clone has just a few counts. The genes are TRBV5-1 and TRBJ2-3; D gene uncertain. Trimming removed 3 bases from V and 1 base from J, with 12 bases in between. Germline V gene sequence: CDR1 SGHRS, CDR2 YFSETQ. The CDR3 totals 15 residues. CDR3 sequence: CASSSQSSGTDTQYF. The CDR3 DNA sequence: TGCGCCAGCAGCTCCCAATCCTCGGGCACAGATACGCAGTATTTT. Full variable domain (rest looked up from reference TRBV5-1 and TRBJ2-3): KAGVTQTPRYLIKTRGQQVTLSCSPISGHRSVSWYQQTPGQGLQFLFEYFSETQRNKGNFPGRFSGRQFSNSRSEMNVSTLELGDSALYLCASSSQSSGTDTQYFGPGTRLTVL.

The rearrangement joins TRBV28 to TRBJ2-2, with D hard to call. The V and J ends lost 6 bases and 8 bases respectively, with 10 bases between them. Germline CDR1 reads MDHEN; CDR2 reads SYDVKM. There are 12 residues in the CDR3. CDR3 bases: TGTGCCAGCAGAGTCCTGAGGGGGGAGCTGTTTTTT. It codes for CASRVLRGELFF.

The V and J genes are TRBV7-8 and TRBJ2-5, with 8 nucleotides matching TRBD2. The length of the CDR3 is 17 residues. V lost 7 bases to trimming and J lost 4 bases; unmatched junction nucleotides: 17. CDR1 is SGHVS, CDR2 FQNEAQ, per germline. The DNA for the CDR3 is TGTGCCAGCACCCACCTTAAACCAAGCGGGAGCTCAGAGACCCAGTACTTC. It encodes CASTHLKPSGSSETQYF. Combining the CDR3 with reference TRBV7-8 and TRBJ2-5 gives the whole variable domain GAGVSQSPRYKVAKRGQDVALRCDPISGHVSLFWYQQALGQGPEFLTYFQNEAQLDKSGLPSDRFFAERPEGSVSTLKIQRTQQEDSAVYLCASTHLKPSGSSETQYFGPGTRLLVL.